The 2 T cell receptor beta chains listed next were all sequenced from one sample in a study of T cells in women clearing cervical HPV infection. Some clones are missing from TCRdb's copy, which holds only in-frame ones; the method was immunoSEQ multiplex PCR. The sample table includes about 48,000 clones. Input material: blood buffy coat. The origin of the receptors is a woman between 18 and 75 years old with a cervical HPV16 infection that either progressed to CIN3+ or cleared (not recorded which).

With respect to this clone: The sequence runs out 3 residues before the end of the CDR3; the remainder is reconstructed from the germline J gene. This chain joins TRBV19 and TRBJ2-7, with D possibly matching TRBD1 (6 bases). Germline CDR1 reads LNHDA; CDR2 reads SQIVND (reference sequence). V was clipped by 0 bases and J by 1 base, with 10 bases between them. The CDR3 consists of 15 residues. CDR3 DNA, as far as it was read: TGTGCCAGTAGTATAGACTTCGGACAGTCCTACGAG. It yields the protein CASSIDFGQSYE. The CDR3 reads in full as CASSIDFGQSYEQYF.

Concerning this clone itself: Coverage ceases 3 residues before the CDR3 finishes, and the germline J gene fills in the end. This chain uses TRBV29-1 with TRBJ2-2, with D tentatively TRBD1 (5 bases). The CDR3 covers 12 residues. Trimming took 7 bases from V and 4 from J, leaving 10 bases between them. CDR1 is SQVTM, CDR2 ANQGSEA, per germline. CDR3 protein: CSAGHPTGELFF. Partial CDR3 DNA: TGCAGCGCCGGACACCCCACCGGGGAG.